These 19 T cell receptor beta chains came from one sample sequenced in a study of control samples from healthy donors and cancer patients. Repertoires were generated with immunoSEQ multiplex PCR, while TCRdb's copy carries only in-frame clones and drops some. The sample consists of some 13,000 clones, 60% to 85% of them appearing once. Sequenced sample: formalin-fixed, paraffin-embedded tissue. These receptors all stem from a male donor with melanoma.

V is TRBV3-1 (or the pseudogene TRBV3-2) and J is TRBJ2-3, with D possibly being TRBD2 (7 bases). This CDR3 spans 18 amino acids. Looked up from germline, CDR1 is LGHDT and CDR2 is YNNKEL (reference sequence). Trimming left V 0 bases short and J 0 bases short, with 16 bases between. The CDR3 DNA reads TGTGCCAGCAGCCAAGATCCGAGGGGGGGAACTAGCACAGATACGCAGTATTTT. Protein sequence: CASSQDPRGGTSTDTQYF.

This clone was picked up one time. The chain has TRBV11-2 and TRBJ2-1; D unresolved. This CDR3 has 15 residues. Germline values: CDR1 SGHAT, CDR2 FQNNGV. With 4 bases removed from V and 2 bases from J, the gap between germline ends came to 12 bases. In DNA, the CDR3 is TGTGCCAGCAGCTCCCCCATTTCCCCCTACAATGAGCAGTTCTTC. Its protein product is CASSSPISPYNEQFF. The full variable domain, in which reference TRBV11-2 and TRBJ2-1 provide the parts outside the CDR3, is EAGVAQSPRYKIIEKRQSVAFWCNPISGHATLYWYQQILGQGPKLLIQFQNNGVVDDSQLPKDRFSAERLKGVDSTLKIQPAKLEDSAVYLCASSSPISPYNEQFFGPGTRLTVL.

This clone has only a few counts. This rearrangement joins TRBV4-2 to TRBJ1-3, with D tentatively TRBD1 (6 bases). Germline CDR1 reads LGHNA; CDR2 reads YNFKEQ. The CDR3 extends over 17 amino acids. V gave up 0 bases and J gave up 0 bases, with 12 bases separating them. The CDR3 loop reads CASSQESRGGSGNTIYF. In DNA, the CDR3 is TGTGCCAGCAGCCAAGAATCCCGAGGGGGCTCTGGAAACACCATATATTTT.

J is TRBJ1-2 and V is TRBV5-1, with no clear D. Germline V lookup: CDR1 SGHRS, CDR2 YFSETQ. The CDR3 is 13 amino acids. V lost 3 bases to trimming and J lost 0 bases, with 6 bases between them. For the CDR3, the DNA is TGCGCCAGCAGCTCCACACCTAACTATGGCTACACCTTC. Protein: CASSSTPNYGYTF.

V gene TRBV9 combines with J gene TRBJ2-3; 8 bases align to TRBD1. Per germline, CDR1 SGDLS and CDR2 YYNGEE. J was trimmed by 3 bases and V by 4 bases; bases with no gene match: 7. CDR3 length: 15 residues. CDR3 coding DNA: TGTGCCAGCAGCCCCATGACAGGGGAGACAGATACGCAGTATTTT. This gives the protein CASSPMTGETDTQYF.

The rearrangement uses TRBV7-2 and TRBJ1-2; no clear D. V was pared by 1 base and J by 4 bases, with 19 bases between. The CDR3 runs to 17 residues. The germline gives CDR1 SGHTA, CDR2 FQGNSA. In nucleotides, the CDR3 is TGTGCCAGCAGCTTAGACGGAACCAGGACCCACGGCTATGGCTACACCTTC. Translating it yields CASSLDGTRTHGYGYTF.

The chain has TRBV2 and TRBJ2-3; possible D gene TRBD2, 6 bases. With 7 bases removed from V and 2 bases from J, the gap between germline ends came to 13 bases. CDR1 and CDR2 from the germline V gene are SNHLY and FYNNEI. This CDR3 has 14 residues. CDR3 DNA sequence: TGTGCCAGCATGGCACAGGACTACACAGATACGCAGTATTTT. This encodes CASMAQDYTDTQYF.

The gene calls are TRBV6-6 and TRBJ1-5, with TRBD1 as a possible D gene (6 bases). This CDR3 region has 14 residues. Trimming pared 6 bases from V and 1 base from J, leaving 10 bases between. CDR1 and CDR2 from the germline V gene are MNHNY and SVGAGI (reference sequence). The CDR3 region is CASRPTGSNQPQHF. The CDR3 nucleotides are TGTGCCAGCAGGCCAACAGGGAGCAATCAGCCCCAGCATTTT.

The CDR3 bases are TGTGCCAGCAGCGGGGTCTATGGCTACACCTTC. Its protein is CASSGVYGYTF. The chain links TRBV5-6 to TRBJ1-2; D remains unclear. There are 11 residues in the CDR3. V dropped 4 bases and J dropped 4 bases, with 5 bases sitting between them. CDR1 and CDR2 (germline): SGHDT, YYEEEE.

The V gene is TRBV5-1, the J gene TRBJ1-3; 7 nucleotides line up with TRBD1. The germline gives CDR1 SGHRS, CDR2 YFSETQ. This CDR3 comprises 15 residues. Trimming took 4 bases from V and 5 from J; bases not matched to a gene: 9. The CDR3 nucleotides read TGCGCCAGCAGCCTCCAACCGACAGGGAGAAACACCATATATTTT. Its translation: CASSLQPTGRNTIYF. The entire variable domain, with the rest obtained from reference TRBV5-1 and TRBJ1-3, is as follows: KAGVTQTPRYLIKTRGQQVTLSCSPISGHRSVSWYQQTPGQGLQFLFEYFSETQRNKGNFPGRFSGRQFSNSRSEMNVSTLELGDSALYLCASSLQPTGRNTIYFGEGSWLTVV.

The rearrangement links TRBV5-1 to TRBJ2-5, with TRBD2 matching 12 bases. Germline V lookup: CDR1 SGHRS, CDR2 YFSETQ. CDR3 length: 16 amino acids. Trimming took 2 bases from V and 4 from J; bases not matched to a gene: 6. The CDR3 protein is CASSFLLAGGTETQYF. For the CDR3, the DNA is TGCGCCAGCAGCTTTTTACTAGCGGGGGGTACAGAGACCCAGTACTTC.

A note on this clone: A clone one base away is much larger, so this may be a read error. CDR3: CASSSLWDRAGDKQFF. In nucleotides, the CDR3 is TGTGCCAGCAGCTCGTTATGGGACAGGGCTGGGGATAAGCAGTTCTTC. The chain uses TRBV7-2 and TRBJ2-1, with 9 nucleotides matching TRBD1. This CDR3 region has 16 residues. Germline trimming cut 4 bases from V and 11 bases from J; bases unmatched to any gene: 15. The germline CDR1 and CDR2 sequences are SGHTA and FQGNSA.

Only a few counts were recorded for this clone. This chain links TRBV14 with TRBJ2-7; 7 bases agree with TRBD2. V gave up 0 bases and J gave up 2 bases; unmatched junction bases: 7. Germline values: CDR1 SGHDN, CDR2 FVKESK. The CDR3 has 16 amino acids. The CDR3 spells CASSQDLRGIPYEQYF. In DNA form, the CDR3 reads TGTGCCAGCAGCCAAGATTTGCGGGGGATCCCCTACGAGCAGTACTTC.

This chain connects TRBV7-9 to TRBJ2-3, with TRBD1 matching over 7 bases. Trimming took 2 bases from V and 6 from J; bases not matched to a gene: 11. The CDR3 length is 16 residues. Germline V gene data show CDR1 as SEHNR and CDR2 as FQNEAQ (reference sequence). DNA of the CDR3: TGTGCCAGCAGCTTAAATGTAGGGGGCAGGTTGGATACGCAGTATTTT. The encoded protein is CASSLNVGGRLDTQYF.

This chain links TRBV12-3 or TRBV12-4 with TRBJ1-2; no definite D call. The V gene lost 3 bases and the J gene lost 6 bases, with 11 bases spanning the gap. The CDR3 has 13 residues. The CDR3 DNA reads as TGTGCCAGCAGTTTTTCGGTATCTGATGGCTACACCTTC. It encodes CASSFSVSDGYTF.

The CDR3 is CASRFGQGTEAFF. In DNA, the CDR3 is TGTGCCAGCAGATTCGGACAGGGCACTGAAGCTTTCTTT. The V call is TRBV12-3 or TRBV12-4, the J call TRBJ1-1; 8 positions match TRBD1. The CDR3 spans 13 residues. V was pared by 6 bases and J by 4 bases, with 4 bases of the junction left unmatched.

There are a few counts of this clone. This rearrangement joins TRBV19 to TRBJ1-2, with D uncertain. The V gene lost 3 bases and the J gene lost 4 bases, with 15 bases spanning the gap. Germline-derived CDR1 and CDR2 are LNHDA and SQIVND (reference sequence). This CDR3 region has 15 residues. CDR3 coding DNA: TGTGCCAGTAGTATTTGGGAAGAGGAGACCTATGGCTACACCTTC. Translation gives CASSIWEEETYGYTF.

V usage is TRBV7-9 and J usage is TRBJ1-6; 9 positions agree with TRBD1. CDR1 is SEHNR, CDR2 FQNEAQ, per germline (reference sequence). Unmatched junction bases numbered 5, after V lost 5 bases and J lost 6 bases. This CDR3 contains 15 residues. This chain's CDR3 is CASSEQGALNSPLHF. CDR3 nucleotide sequence: TGTGCCAGCAGCGAACAGGGGGCCCTTAATTCACCCCTCCACTTT.

This clone showed up just a few times. The chain links TRBV19 to TRBJ2-7; 7 bases are shared with TRBD1. The V gene end was trimmed by 5 bases and the J gene end by 1 base; junction bases not matched to a gene: 2. The germline gives CDR1 LNHDA, CDR2 SQIVND (reference sequence). This CDR3 is 13 amino acids long. For the CDR3, the DNA is TGTGCCAGTAGTGCGGACAGGTCCTACGAGCAGTACTTC. Translating gives CASSADRSYEQYF.